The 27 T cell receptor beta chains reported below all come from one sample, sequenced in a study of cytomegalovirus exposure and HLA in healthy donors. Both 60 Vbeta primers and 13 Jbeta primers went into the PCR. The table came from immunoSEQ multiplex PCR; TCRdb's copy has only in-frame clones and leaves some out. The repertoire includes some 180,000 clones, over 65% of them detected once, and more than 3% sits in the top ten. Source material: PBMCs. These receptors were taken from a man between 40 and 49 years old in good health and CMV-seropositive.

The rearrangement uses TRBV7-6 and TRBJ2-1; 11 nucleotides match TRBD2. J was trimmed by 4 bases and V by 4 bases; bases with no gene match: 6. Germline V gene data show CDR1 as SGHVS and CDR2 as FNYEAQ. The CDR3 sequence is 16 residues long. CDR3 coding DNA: TGTGCCAGCAGCTCAAAGACTAGCGGGGTTTACAATGAGCAGTTCTTC. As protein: CASSSKTSGVYNEQFF.

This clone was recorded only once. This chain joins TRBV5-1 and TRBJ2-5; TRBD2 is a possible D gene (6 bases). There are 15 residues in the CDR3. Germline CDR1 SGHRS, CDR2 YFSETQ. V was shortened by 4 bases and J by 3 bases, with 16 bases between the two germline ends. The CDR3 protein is CASSTVAERKETQYF. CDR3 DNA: TGCGCCAGCAGCACCGTAGCGGAAAGAAAAGAGACCCAGTACTTC. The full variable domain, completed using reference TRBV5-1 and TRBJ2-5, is KAGVTQTPRYLIKTRGQQVTLSCSPISGHRSVSWYQQTPGQGLQFLFEYFSETQRNKGNFPGRFSGRQFSNSRSEMNVSTLELGDSALYLCASSTVAERKETQYFGPGTRLLVL.

CDR3 sequence: CASSSYRDTSTDTQYF. In DNA form, the CDR3 reads TGTGCCAGCAGTTCATACCGAGACACAAGCACAGATACGCAGTATTTT. The V and J genes are TRBV28 and TRBJ2-3; D call uncertain. CDR1 MDHEN and CDR2 SYDVKM come from the germline V gene. The CDR3 has 16 residues. V was trimmed by 4 bases and J by 0 bases, leaving 14 bases between them.

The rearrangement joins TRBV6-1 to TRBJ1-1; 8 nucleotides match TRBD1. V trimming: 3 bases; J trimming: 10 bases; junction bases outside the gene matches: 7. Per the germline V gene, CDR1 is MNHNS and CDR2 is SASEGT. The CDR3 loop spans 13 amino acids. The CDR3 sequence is CASSDFGGTGAFF. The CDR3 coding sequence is TGTGCCAGCAGTGATTTTGGAGGGACAGGAGCTTTCTTT.

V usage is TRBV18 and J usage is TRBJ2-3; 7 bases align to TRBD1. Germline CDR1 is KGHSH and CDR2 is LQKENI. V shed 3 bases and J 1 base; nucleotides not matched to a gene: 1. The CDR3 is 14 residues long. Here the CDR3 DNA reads TGTGCCAGCTCACCCGGACAGGGCACAGATACGCAGTATTTT. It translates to CASSPGQGTDTQYF.

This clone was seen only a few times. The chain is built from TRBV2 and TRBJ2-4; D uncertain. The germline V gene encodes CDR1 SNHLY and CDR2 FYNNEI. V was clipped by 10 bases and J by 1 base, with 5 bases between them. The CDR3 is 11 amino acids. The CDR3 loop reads CATRAKNIQYF. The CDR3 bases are TGTGCCACCCGGGCCAAAAACATTCAGTACTTC.

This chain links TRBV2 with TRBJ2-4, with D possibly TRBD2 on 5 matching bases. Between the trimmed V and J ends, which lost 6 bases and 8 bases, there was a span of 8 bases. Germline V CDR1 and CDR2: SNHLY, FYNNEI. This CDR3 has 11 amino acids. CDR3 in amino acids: CASSRGDIQYF. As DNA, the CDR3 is TGTGCCAGCAGCCGGGGAGACATTCAGTACTTC. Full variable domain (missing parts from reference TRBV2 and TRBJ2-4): EPEVTQTPSHQVTQMGQEVILRCVPISNHLYFYWYRQILGQKVEFLVSFYNNEISEKSEIFDDQFSVERPDGSNFTLKIRSTKLEDSAMYFCASSRGDIQYFGAGTRLSVL.

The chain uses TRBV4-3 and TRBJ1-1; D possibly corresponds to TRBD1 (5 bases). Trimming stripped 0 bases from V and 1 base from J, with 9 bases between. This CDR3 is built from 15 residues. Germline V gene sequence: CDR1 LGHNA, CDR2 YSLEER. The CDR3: CASSQDEGQNTEAFF. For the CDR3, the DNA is TGCGCCAGCAGCCAAGATGAAGGACAGAACACTGAAGCTTTCTTT.

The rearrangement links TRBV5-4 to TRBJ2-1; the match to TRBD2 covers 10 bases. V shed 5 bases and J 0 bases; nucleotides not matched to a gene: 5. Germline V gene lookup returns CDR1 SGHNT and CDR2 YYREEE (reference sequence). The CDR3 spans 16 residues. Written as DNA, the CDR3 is TGTGCCAGCAGGCAGCGGGGGGGGAGCTCCTACAATGAGCAGTTCTTC. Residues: CASRQRGGSSYNEQFF.

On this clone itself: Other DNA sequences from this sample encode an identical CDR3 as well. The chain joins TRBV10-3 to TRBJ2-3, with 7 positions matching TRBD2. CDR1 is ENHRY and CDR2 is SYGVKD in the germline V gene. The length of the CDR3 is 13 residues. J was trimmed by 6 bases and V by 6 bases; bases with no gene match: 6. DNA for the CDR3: TGTGCCATCAGGGGGACTACAATGGATACGCAGTATTTT. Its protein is CAIRGTTMDTQYF.

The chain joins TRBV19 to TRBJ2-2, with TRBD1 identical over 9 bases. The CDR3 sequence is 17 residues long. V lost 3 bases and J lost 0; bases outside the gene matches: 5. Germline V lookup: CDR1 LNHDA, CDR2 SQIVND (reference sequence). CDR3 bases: TGTGCCAGTAGTATTGGGACAGGGTGGTCGAACACCGGGGAGCTGTTTTTT. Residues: CASSIGTGWSNTGELFF.

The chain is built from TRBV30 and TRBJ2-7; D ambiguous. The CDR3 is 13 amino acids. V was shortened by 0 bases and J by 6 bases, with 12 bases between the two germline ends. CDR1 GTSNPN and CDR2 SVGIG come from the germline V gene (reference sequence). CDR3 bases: TGTGCCTGGAGTGTAGGAACAGTCGGCGAGCAGTACTTC. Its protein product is CAWSVGTVGEQYF.

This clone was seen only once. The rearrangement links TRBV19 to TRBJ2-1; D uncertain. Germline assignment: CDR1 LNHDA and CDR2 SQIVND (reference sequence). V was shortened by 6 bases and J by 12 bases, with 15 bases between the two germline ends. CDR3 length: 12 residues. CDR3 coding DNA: TGTGCCAGTAGCCCGAATGCCCCGGTGCAGTTCTTC. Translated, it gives CASSPNAPVQFF.

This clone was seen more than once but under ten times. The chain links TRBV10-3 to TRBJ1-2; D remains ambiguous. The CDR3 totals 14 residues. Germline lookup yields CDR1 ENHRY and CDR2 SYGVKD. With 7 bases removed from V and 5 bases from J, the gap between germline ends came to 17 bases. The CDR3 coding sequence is TGTGCCATCAAACAAGATCCGCAGGTATATGGCTACACCTTC. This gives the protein CAIKQDPQVYGYTF.

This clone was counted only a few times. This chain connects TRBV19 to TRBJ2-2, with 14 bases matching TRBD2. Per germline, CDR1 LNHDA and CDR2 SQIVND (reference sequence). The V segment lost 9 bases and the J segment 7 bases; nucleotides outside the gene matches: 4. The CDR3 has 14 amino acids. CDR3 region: CASQGLAGDGELFF. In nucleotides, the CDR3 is TGTGCCAGCCAGGGACTAGCGGGAGACGGGGAGCTGTTTTTT.

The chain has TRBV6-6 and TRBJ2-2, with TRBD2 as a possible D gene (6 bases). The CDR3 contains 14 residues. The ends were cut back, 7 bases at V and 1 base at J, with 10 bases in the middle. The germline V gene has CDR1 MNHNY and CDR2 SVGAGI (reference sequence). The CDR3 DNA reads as TGTGCCAGCAATTGGGGGGAGAACACCGGGGAGCTGTTTTTT. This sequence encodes CASNWGENTGELFF.

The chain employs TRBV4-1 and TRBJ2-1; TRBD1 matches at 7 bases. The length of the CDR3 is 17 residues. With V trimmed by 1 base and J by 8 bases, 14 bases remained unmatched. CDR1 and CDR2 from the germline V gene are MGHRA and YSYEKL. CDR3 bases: TGCGCCAGCAGCCAAGTTACAGGGGTAGCTAGCAACGATGAGCAGTTCTTC. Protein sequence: CASSQVTGVASNDEQFF.

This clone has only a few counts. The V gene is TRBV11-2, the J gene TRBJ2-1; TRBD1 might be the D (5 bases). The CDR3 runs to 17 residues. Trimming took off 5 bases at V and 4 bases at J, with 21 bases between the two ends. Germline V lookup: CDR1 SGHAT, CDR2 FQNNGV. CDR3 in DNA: TGTGCCAGCAGCCCGCCCGACAGCCAGATGGGTTACAATGAGCAGTTCTTC. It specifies CASSPPDSQMGYNEQFF.

CDR3 bases: TGTGCCAGCAGTTCCCTGGGCAGTAACTATGGCTACACCTTC. It encodes CASSSLGSNYGYTF. The gene calls are TRBV27 and TRBJ1-2; D remains unclear. Germline assignment: CDR1 MNHEY and CDR2 SMNVEV (reference sequence). V was clipped by 4 bases and J by 1 base, with 10 bases between them. The CDR3 is 14 amino acids.

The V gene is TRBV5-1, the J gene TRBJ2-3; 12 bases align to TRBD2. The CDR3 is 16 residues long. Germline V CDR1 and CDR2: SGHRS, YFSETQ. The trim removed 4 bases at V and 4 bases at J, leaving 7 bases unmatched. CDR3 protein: CASSPGLAGNADTQYF. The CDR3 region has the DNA TGCGCCAGCAGCCCAGGACTAGCGGGGAACGCAGATACGCAGTATTTT.

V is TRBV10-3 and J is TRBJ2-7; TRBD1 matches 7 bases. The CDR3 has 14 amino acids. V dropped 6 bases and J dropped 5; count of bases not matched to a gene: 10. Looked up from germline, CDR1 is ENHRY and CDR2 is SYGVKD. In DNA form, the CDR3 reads TGTGCCATCAGAATACAGGGGTCGTTTGACGAGCAGTACTTC. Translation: CAIRIQGSFDEQYF.

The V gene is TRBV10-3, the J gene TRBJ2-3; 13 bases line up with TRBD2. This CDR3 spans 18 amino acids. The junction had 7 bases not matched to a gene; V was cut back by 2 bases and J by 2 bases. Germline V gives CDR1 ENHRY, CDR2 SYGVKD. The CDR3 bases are TGTGCCATCAGTGAGGCCCCGGGACTAGCGGGAACCACAGATACGCAGTATTTT. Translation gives CAISEAPGLAGTTDTQYF.

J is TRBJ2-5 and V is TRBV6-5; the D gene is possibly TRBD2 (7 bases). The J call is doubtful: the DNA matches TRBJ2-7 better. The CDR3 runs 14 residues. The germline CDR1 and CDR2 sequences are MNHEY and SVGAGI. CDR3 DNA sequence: TGTGCCAGCGGGCAGGGAGGGGGGTTGAACGAGCAGTACTTC. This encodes CASGQGGGLNEQYF.

For the CDR3, the DNA is TGTGCCAGCAGTGGCCGCCTAGCGGTATCTGGCACAGATACGCAGTATTTT. As protein: CASSGRLAVSGTDTQYF. V gene TRBV28 combines with J gene TRBJ2-3; 7 bases fit TRBD2. The CDR3 consists of 17 residues. The germline V gene has CDR1 MDHEN and CDR2 SYDVKM. The junction had 12 bases not matched to a gene; V was cut back by 5 bases and J by 1 base.

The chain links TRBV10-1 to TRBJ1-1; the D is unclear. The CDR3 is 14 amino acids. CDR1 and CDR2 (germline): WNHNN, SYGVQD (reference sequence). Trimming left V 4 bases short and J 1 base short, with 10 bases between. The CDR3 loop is CASSGRGPNTEAFF. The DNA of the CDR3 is TGCGCCAGCAGTGGCCGAGGGCCGAACACTGAAGCTTTCTTT.

CDR3 amino acids: CAWSPPRGLYGGNTIYF. For the CDR3, the DNA is TGTGCCTGGAGTCCTCCGAGGGGGCTGTATGGTGGAAACACCATATATTTT. This chain uses TRBV30 with TRBJ1-3; 7 bases align to TRBD1. J was trimmed by 3 bases and V by 2 bases; bases with no gene match: 13. This CDR3 contains 17 residues. Germline CDR1 reads GTSNPN; CDR2 reads SVGIG (reference sequence).

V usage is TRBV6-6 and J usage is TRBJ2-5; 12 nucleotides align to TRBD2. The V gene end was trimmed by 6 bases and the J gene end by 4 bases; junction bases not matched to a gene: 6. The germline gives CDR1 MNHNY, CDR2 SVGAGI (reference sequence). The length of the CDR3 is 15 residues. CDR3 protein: CASRRTSGMVETQYF. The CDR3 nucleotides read TGTGCCAGCAGGCGGACTAGCGGGATGGTAGAGACCCAGTACTTC.